This entry is about one T cell receptor (beta chain). The antigen this receptor binds is unknown. Within one base of it there is no much larger clone, and no base qualities were kept. TCRbeta CDR3 regions were amplified from genomic DNA by means of the immunoSEQ Assay, a bias-controlled multiplex PCR. Processing in the source paper ran as follows. Nucleated cell counts per sample were estimated from amplification of reference gene primers within the assay. To quantify the absolute abundance of each unique TCRbeta CDR3 rearrangement, sequence reads were collapsed and filtered. Productive Simpson clonality was computed per sample as the square root of Simpson's diversity index over productive rearrangements. This is the immuneACCESS table as TCRdb keeps it, with only in-frame sequences that have V and J called. A part of the clones is gone; compared with another copy, unresolved V genes explain less than half, and the rest is unexplained. V and J calls and clone size are those listed in that table; D and trimming were worked out from the DNA. For this sample the table gives approximately 140,000 clones, of which roughly 80% were detected only once. Approximately 8.4% of the sample comes from the top ten.

This sample is part of a study of blood T cell repertoires in COVID-19 (dated by TCRdb to 2019 to 2021). Background for the entire study: The collaborator samples originated in the United States, Italy and Spain and spanned the acute and convalescent phases of COVID-19. The material from the prospective study consisted of cDNA or gDNA derived from T cells, B-cell-depleted T cells, or PBMCs. The dataset comprised deeply sampled blood TCRbeta repertoires from subjects exposed to, actively infected with, or recovered from COVID-19. The repertoires were released in a freely available public database intended as a resource for research on the immune response to SARS-CoV-2. The samples were drawn from two sources: the first 160 participants of the ongoing ImmuneRACE study, and about 1,300 subjects contributed by 6 global collaborators. The sample metadata nearly always contained a de-identified subject ID, COVID-19 status, age in years and sex. Where HLA class I and class II types were available, the types were taken from metadata supplied by the sample provider, not from assay-based typing.

At the junction V is shortened by 4 bases and J by 3 bases; bases outside the gene matches: 7. Based on the germline V gene, the CDR1 and CDR2 sequences are SGDLS and YYNGEE. From cysteine to phenylalanine, the CDR3 is 16 amino acids long. Only the CDR3 region is kept as DNA, spanning 48 bases read in frame from base 1. Whole blood was collected in K2EDTA tubes by collaborating institutions according to the institutions' own protocols. For TCRbeta analysis, collaborators shipped samples in one of three forms: frozen whole blood, isolated PBMCs, or DNA extracted from either of those sample types. General findings and caveats noted by the study authors: The quantity of clinical and demographic metadata differed by source and by participant and was supplied without curation.

The rearrangement joined TRBV9 to TRBJ2-5, and TRBD2 aligns with 12 junction nucleotides. The sample was peripheral blood. The TCR originated in a human donor with acute or convalescent COVID-19. The donor label of this sample is uncertain. The nucleotide sequence reads TGTGCCAGCAGCTTACGGACTAGCGGGGTCGAAGAGACCCAGTACTTC. This gives the protein CASSLRTSGVEETQYF.